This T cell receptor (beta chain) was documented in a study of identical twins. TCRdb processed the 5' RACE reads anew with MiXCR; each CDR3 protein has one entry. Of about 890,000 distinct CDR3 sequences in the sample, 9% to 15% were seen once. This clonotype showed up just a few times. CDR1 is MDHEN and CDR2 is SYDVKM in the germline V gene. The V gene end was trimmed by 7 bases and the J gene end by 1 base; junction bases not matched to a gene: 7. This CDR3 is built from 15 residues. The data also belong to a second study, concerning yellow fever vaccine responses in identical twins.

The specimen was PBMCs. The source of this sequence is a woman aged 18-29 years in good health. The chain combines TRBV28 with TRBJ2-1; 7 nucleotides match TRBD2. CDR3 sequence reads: CASNRGLSSYNEQFF. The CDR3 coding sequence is TGTGCCAGCAATAGGGGACTATCTTCCTACAATGAGCAGTTCTTC.